The next 8 T cell receptor beta chains were all read from a single sample in a study of shared clonotypes between healthy human individuals. The data were produced by immunoSEQ multiplex PCR, yet TCRdb's version contains in-frame clones alone and is incomplete. The sample records 470,000 or so clones, 70% to 85% being singletons. The sequencing input was PBMCs. The receptors originated from a woman between 35 and 50 years old in good health. Some clones in this sample may be carry-over from other donors' samples.

The rearrangement uses TRBV9 and TRBJ1-3; D might be TRBD1 (6 bases). The CDR3 covers 15 residues. Trimming took off 4 bases at V and 0 bases at J, with 11 bases between the two ends. Per the germline V gene, CDR1 is SGDLS and CDR2 is YYNGEE. The CDR3 nucleotides are TGTGCCAGCAGCCTCACAGGGACCTCTGGAAACACCATATATTTT. This translates into CASSLTGTSGNTIYF.

The sample holds one count of this clone. V usage is TRBV5-6 and J usage is TRBJ1-5; D is undetermined. V lost 3 bases to trimming and J lost 0 bases, with 22 bases between them. In germline, CDR1 is SGHDT, CDR2 YYEEEE. The CDR3 consists of 19 residues. CDR3 sequence (DNA): TGTGCCAGCAGCTGCGGGCGGATCGGGCCCCTTTATAGCAATCAGCCCCAGCATTTT. Its protein product is CASSCGRIGPLYSNQPQHF.

This clone has a handful of counts. The DNA is omitted, as the CDR3 cannot be located on it reliably, and the CDR3 follows TCRdb's listing. The V call is TRBV7-8, the J call TRBJ2-2; the table gives TRBD2 as D, unverified against the DNA. The CDR3 has 17 amino acids, counting both end residues. The germline CDR1 and CDR2 sequences are SGHVS and FQNEAQ. CDR3 residues: CASSPRSTARRAGELFF.

The chain employs TRBV6-5 and TRBJ2-7, with TRBD1 matching 8 bases. This CDR3 has 15 residues. Germline V gene lookup returns CDR1 MNHEY and CDR2 SVGAGI. V lost 4 bases and J lost 2; bases outside the gene matches: 7. This CDR3 reads CASSSIRGRAYEQYF. The CDR3 region has the DNA TGTGCCAGCAGTTCGATCAGGGGGCGAGCCTACGAGCAGTACTTC.

This clone was counted many times. Other nucleotide sequences in the sample specify the same CDR3. The chain joins TRBV2 to TRBJ1-6; D gene uncertain. Germline V gene sequence: CDR1 SNHLY, CDR2 FYNNEI. This CDR3 has 12 residues. V was clipped by 4 bases and J by 9 bases, with 7 bases between them. The CDR3 loop reads CASSVEGSPLHF. The CDR3 bases are TGTGCCAGCAGTGTTGAGGGTTCACCCCTCCACTTT.

The V and J genes are TRBV6-1 and TRBJ1-1, with TRBD1 matching over 8 bases. This CDR3 contains 14 residues. CDR1 is MNHNS and CDR2 is SASEGT in the germline V gene. After removal of 7 bases from V and 5 bases from J, the junction contained 9 bases not matched to a gene. CDR3 sequence reads: CASITGGGRTEAFF. CDR3 in DNA: TGTGCCAGCATCACAGGGGGAGGTAGGACTGAAGCTTTCTTT.

The chain combines TRBV30 with TRBJ1-2; weak D call: TRBD1 (6 bases). Looked up from germline, CDR1 is GTSNPN and CDR2 is SVGIG (reference sequence). The CDR3 contains 13 residues. With 0 bases removed from V and 5 bases from J, the gap between germline ends came to 10 bases. The CDR3 DNA reads as TGTGCCTGGAGTGTACAGGGAGGATATGGCTACACCTTC. This codes for CAWSVQGGYGYTF.

V gene TRBV27 combines with J gene TRBJ2-5; D gene unclear. The J call is in doubt because the DNA end fits TRBJ2-7 better. Germline V gene lookup returns CDR1 MNHEY and CDR2 SMNVEV (reference sequence). This CDR3 region has 14 residues. The CDR3 here is CASSLSAASYEQYF. The CDR3 DNA sequence: TGTGCCAGCAGTTTATCCGCAGCCTCCTACGAGCAGTACTTC.